This T cell receptor beta chain is drawn from a study of vaccination and CD4 T cells after COVID-19. Study at large: For post-vaccine samples, collection took place a median around 70 days after dose two, ranging from 14 to 241.

The table lists this clonotype with a count of one. Its target is unknown. Time point: late sampling 161 to 241 days after vaccination in a few convalescent patients. Sample treatment: approximately 10-day PBMC culture with coronavirus spike peptide pools or control peptides (ViraFEST assay). The Oncomine TCR Beta short-read assay generated sequence data from the DNA of cultured CD4+ T cells. TCRdb recomputed calls from the PCR reads with MiXCR, one row per CDR3 protein. The sample includes about 22,000 distinct CDR3 sequences, 35% seen only once; the top ten take around 8.6%. The source of this sequence is a human donor who had recovered from COVID-19. The sequences come from CD4+ T cells from blood, cultured in vitro, collected about 7 months after SARS-CoV-2 vaccination.

CDR3 region: CASSLRGTSVNEQFF. CDR3 bases: TGCGCCAGCAGCTTGCGCGGGACTAGCGTCAATGAGCAGTTCTTC. This sequence joins TRBV5-1 and TRBJ2-1; 10 bases map to TRBD2. V was clipped by 1 base and J by 6 bases; unmatched bases: 4. The CDR3 has 15 residues. Germline V gene sequence: CDR1 SGHRS, CDR2 YFSETQ.